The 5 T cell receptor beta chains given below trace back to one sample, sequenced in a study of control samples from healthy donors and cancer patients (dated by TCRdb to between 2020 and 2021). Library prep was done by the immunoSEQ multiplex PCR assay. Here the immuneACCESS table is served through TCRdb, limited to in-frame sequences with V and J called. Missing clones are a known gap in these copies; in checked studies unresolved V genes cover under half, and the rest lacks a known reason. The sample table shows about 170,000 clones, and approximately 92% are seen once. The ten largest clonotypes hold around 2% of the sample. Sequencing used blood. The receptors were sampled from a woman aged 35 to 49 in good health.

This CDR3 reads CASRLYSGTGDTGELFF. In nucleotides, the CDR3 is TGTGCAAGTCGCTTGTATTCCGGGACAGGGGACACCGGGGAGCTGTTTTTT. The rearrangement joins TRBV12-2 to TRBJ2-2; TRBD1 is the table's D call and was not checked against the DNA. TRBV12-2 is an annotated pseudogene. CDR3 length equals 17 residues.

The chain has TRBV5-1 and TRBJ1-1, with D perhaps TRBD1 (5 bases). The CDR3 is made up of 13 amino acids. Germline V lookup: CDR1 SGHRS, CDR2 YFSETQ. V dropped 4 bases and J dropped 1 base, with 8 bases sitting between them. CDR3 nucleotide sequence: TGCGCCAGCAGCCCACAGGAGAACACTGAAGCTTTCTTT. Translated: CASSPQENTEAFF.

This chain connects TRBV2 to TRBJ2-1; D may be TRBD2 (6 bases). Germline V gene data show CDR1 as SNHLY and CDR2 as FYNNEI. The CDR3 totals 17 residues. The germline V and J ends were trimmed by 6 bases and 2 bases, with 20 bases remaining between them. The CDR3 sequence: CASSARVGGDPYNEQFF. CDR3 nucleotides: TGTGCCAGCAGCGCACGGGTCGGAGGGGACCCCTACAATGAGCAGTTCTTC. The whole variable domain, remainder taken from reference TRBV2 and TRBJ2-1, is EPEVTQTPSHQVTQMGQEVILRCVPISNHLYFYWYRQILGQKVEFLVSFYNNEISEKSEIFDDQFSVERPDGSNFTLKIRSTKLEDSAMYFCASSARVGGDPYNEQFFGPGTRLTVL.

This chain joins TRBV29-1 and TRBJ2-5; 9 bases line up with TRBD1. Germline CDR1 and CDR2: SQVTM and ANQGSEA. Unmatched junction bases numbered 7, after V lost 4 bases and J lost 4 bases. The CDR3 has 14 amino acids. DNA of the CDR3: TGCAGCGTTGTTTGGATGGGACAGGGAGAGACCCAGTACTTC. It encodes CSVVWMGQGETQYF.

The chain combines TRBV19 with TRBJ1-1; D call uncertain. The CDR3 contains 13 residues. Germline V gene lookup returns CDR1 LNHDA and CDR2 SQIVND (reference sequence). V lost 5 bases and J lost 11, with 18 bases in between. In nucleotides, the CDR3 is TGTGCCAGTAGTTCCTTAGGCCCCTCCGTCGCTTTCTTT. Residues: CASSSLGPSVAFF.